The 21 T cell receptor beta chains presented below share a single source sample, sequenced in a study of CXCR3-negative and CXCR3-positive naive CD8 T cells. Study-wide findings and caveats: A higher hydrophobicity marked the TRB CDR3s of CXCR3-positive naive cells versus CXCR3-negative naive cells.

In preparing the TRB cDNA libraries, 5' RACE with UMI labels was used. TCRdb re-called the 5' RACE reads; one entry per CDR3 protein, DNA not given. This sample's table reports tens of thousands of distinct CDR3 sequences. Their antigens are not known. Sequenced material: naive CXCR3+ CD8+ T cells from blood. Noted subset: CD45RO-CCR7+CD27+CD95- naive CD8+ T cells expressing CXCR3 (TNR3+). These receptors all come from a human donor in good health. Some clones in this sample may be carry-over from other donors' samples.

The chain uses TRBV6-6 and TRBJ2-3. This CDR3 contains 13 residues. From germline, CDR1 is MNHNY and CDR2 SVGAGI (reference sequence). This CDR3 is CASWVGSTDTQYF.

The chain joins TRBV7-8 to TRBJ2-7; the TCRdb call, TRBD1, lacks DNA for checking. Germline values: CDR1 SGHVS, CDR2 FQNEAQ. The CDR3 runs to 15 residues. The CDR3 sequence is CASSPGGQGVYEQYF. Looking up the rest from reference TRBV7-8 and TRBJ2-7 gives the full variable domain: GAGVSQSPRYKVAKRGQDVALRCDPISGHVSLFWYQQALGQGPEFLTYFQNEAQLDKSGLPSDRFFAERPEGSVSTLKIQRTQQEDSAVYLCASSPGGQGVYEQYFGPGTRLTVT.

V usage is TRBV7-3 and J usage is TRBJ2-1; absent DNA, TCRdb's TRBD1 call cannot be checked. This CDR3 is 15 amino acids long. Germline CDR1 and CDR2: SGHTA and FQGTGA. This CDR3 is CASSLSGTGYNEQFF.

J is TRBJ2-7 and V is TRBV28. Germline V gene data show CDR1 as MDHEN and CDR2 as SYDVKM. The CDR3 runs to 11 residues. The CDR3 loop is CAISRGYEQYF.

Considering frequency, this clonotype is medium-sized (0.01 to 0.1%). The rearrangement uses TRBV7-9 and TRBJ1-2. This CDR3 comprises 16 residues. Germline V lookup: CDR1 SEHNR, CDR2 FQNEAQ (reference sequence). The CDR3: CASSLHDRVGDYGYTF.

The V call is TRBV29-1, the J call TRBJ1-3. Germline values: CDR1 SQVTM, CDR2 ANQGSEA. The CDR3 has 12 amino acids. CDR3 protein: CSVEGGGNTIYF.

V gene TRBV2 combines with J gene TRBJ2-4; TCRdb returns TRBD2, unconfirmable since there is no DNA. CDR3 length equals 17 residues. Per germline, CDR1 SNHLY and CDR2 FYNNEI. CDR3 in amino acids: CASSANLAGGDKNIQYF.

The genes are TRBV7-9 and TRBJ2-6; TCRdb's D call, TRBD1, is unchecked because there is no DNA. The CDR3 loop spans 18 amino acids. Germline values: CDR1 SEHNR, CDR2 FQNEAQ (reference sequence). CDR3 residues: CASSPDRQGASGANVLTF.

This CDR3 is CASSPGQVYEQYF. The chain links TRBV9 to TRBJ2-7; TCRdb indicates TRBD1, and absent DNA this call remains unverified. This CDR3 comprises 13 residues. Looked up from germline, CDR1 is SGDLS and CDR2 is YYNGEE. The entire variable domain, with the rest obtained from reference TRBV9 and TRBJ2-7, is as follows: DSGVTQTPKHLITATGQRVTLRCSPRSGDLSVYWYQQSLDQGLQFLIQYYNGEERAKGNILERFSAQQFPDLHSELNLSSLELGDSALYFCASSPGQVYEQYFGPGTRLTVT.

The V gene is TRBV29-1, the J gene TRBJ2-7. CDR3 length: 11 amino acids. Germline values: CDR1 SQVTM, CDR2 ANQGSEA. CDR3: CSVYRSYEQYF.

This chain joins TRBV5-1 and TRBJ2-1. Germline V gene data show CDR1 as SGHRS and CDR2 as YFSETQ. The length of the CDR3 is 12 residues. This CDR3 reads CASSDPYNEQFF.

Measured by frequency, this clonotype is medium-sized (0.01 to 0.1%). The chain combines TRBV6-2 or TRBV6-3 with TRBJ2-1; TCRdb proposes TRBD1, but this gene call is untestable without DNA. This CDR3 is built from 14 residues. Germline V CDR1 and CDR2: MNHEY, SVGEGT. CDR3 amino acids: CASIRGPVNNEQFF.

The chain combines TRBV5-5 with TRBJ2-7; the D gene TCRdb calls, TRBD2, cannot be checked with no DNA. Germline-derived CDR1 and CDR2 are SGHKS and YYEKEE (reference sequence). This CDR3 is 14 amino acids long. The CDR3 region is CASSAGLADYEQYF.

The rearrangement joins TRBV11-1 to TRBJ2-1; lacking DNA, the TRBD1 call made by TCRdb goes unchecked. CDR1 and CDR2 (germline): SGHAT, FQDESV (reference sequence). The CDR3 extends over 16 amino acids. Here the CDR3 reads CASSLLGVVSYNEQFF.

The CDR3 protein is CASRYSYNEQFF. The chain links TRBV25-1 to TRBJ2-1. The CDR3 has 12 residues. Looked up from germline, CDR1 is MGHDK and CDR2 is SYGVNS. Supplemented by reference TRBV25-1 and TRBJ2-1, the full variable domain reads EADIYQTPRYLVIGTGKKITLECSQTMGHDKMYWYQQDPGMELHLIHYSYGVNSTEKGDLSSESTVSRIRTEHFPLTLESARPSHTSQYLCASRYSYNEQFFGPGTRLTVL.

CDR3: CASSLSRETQYF. This chain uses TRBV12-3 or TRBV12-4 with TRBJ2-5. CDR3 size: 12 residues.

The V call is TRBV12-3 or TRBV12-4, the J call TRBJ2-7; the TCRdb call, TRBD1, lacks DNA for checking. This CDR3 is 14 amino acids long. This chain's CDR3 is CASSPTGSPYEQYF.

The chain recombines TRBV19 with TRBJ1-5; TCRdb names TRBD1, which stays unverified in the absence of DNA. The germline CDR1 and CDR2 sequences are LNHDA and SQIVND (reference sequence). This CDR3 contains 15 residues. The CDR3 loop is CASSIGQGSNQPQHF.

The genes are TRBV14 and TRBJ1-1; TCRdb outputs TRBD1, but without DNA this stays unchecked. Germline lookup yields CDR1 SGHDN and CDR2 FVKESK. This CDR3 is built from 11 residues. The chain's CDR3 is CASSPQGRAFF.

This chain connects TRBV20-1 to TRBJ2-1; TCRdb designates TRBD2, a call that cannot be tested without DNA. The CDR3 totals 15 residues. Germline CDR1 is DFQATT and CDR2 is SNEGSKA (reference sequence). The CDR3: CSARGSGSTDNEQFF.

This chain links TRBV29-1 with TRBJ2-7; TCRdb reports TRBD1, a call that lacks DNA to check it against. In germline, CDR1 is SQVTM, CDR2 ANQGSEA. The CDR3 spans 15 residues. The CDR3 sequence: CSVETMGQGPYEQYF.